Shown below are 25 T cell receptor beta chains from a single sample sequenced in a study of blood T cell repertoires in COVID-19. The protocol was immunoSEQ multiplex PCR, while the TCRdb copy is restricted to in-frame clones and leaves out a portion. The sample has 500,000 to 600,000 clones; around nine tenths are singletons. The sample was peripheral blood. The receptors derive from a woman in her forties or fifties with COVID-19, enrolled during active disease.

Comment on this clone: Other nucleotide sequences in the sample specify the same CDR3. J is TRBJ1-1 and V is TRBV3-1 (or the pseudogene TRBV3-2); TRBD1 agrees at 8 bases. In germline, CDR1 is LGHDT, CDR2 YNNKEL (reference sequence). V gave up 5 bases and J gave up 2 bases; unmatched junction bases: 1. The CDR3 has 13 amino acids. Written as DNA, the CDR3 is TGTGCCAGCAGCGACAGGGGAAACACTGAAGCTTTCTTT. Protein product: CASSDRGNTEAFF.

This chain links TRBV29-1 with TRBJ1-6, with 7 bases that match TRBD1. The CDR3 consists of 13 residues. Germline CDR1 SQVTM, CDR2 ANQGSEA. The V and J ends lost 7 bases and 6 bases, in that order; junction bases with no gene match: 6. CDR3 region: CSARDSLNSPLHF. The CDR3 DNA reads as TGCAGCGCCAGGGACAGCCTTAATTCACCCCTCCACTTT.

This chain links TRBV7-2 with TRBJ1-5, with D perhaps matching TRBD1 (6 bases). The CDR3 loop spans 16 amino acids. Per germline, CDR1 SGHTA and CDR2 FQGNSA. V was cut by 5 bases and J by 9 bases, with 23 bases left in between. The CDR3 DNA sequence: TGTGCCAGCAGCACACAGCCAGGGGCCGAGGGGCGGCCCCAGCATTTT. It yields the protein CASSTQPGAEGRPQHF.

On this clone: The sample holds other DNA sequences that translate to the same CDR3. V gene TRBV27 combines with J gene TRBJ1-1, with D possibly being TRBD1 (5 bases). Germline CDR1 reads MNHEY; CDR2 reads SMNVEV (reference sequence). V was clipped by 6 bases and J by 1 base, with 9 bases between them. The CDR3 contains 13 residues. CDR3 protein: CASRRGGNTEAFF. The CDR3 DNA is TGTGCCAGCAGACGGGGGGGGAACACTGAAGCTTTCTTT.

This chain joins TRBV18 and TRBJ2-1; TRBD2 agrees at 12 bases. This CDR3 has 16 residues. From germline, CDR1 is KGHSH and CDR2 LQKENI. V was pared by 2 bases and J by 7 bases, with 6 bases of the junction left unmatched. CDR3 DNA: TGTGCCAGCTCACCATTTCGGACTAGCGGGGAGAATGAGCAGTTCTTC. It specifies CASSPFRTSGENEQFF. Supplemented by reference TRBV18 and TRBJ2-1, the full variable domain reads NAGVMQNPRHLVRRRGQEARLRCSPMKGHSHVYWYRQLPEEGLKFMVYLQKENIIDESGMPKERFSAEFPKEGPSILRIQQVVRGDSAAYFCASSPFRTSGENEQFFGPGTRLTVL.

The CDR3 DNA reads TGTGCCACATCCCGGGACAGGGGTCGTGGCTACACCTTC. This translates into CATSRDRGRGYTF. This sequence joins TRBV27 and TRBJ1-2; TRBD1 matches 10 bases. The CDR3 contains 13 residues. Germline V lookup: CDR1 MNHEY, CDR2 SMNVEV (reference sequence). J was trimmed by 7 bases and V by 10 bases; bases with no gene match: 9.

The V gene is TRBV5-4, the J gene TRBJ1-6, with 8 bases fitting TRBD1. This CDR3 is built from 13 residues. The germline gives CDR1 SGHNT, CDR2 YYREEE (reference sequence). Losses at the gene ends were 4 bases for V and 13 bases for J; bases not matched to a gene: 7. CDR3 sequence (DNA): TGTGCCAGCAGCGGTTGGACAGGGCTGCCCCTCCACTTT. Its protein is CASSGWTGLPLHF.

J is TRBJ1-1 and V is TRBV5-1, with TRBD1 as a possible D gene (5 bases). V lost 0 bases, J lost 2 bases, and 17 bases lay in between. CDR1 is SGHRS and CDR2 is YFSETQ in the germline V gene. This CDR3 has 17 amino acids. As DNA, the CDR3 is TGCGCCAGCAGCTTGGAGGGGTCCGCAGTGGGTAACACTGAAGCTTTCTTT. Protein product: CASSLEGSAVGNTEAFF. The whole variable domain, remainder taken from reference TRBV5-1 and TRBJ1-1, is KAGVTQTPRYLIKTRGQQVTLSCSPISGHRSVSWYQQTPGQGLQFLFEYFSETQRNKGNFPGRFSGRQFSNSRSEMNVSTLELGDSALYLCASSLEGSAVGNTEAFFGQGTRLTVV.

CDR3 in amino acids: CASSLGLASSGNTIYF. CDR3 coding DNA: TGTGCCAGCAGCTTAGGTCTAGCGAGCTCTGGAAACACCATATATTTT. The rearrangement joins TRBV11-2 to TRBJ1-3; D call uncertain. Germline loops: CDR1 SGHAT, CDR2 FQNNGV. CDR3 length: 16 residues. V was pared by 1 base and J by 0 bases, with 10 bases between.

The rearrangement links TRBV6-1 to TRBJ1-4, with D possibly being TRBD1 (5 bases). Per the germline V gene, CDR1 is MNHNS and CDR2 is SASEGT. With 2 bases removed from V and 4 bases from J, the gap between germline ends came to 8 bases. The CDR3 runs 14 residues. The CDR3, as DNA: TGTGCCAGCAGTGAACCAGGGTATAATGAAAAACTGTTTTTT. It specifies CASSEPGYNEKLFF.

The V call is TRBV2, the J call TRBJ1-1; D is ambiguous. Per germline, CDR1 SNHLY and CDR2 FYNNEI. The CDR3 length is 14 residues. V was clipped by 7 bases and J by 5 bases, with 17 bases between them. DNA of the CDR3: TGTGCCAGCATCGACCTAGGGAGTTGGACTGAAGCTTTCTTT. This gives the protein CASIDLGSWTEAFF.

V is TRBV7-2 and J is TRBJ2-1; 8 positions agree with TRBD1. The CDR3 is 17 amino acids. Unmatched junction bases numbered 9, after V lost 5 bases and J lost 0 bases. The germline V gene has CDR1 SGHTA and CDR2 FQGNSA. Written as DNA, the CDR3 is TGTGCCAGCAGCCAGCGGACAGGGCTGAGCTCCTACAATGAGCAGTTCTTC. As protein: CASSQRTGLSSYNEQFF.

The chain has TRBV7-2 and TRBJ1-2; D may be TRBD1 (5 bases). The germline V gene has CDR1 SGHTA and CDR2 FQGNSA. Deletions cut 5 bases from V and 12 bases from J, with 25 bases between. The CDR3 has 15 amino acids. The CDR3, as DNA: TGTGCCAGCAGCCCCCCCGGGCGGGGCCGGGCACTTCACACCTTC. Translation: CASSPPGRGRALHTF. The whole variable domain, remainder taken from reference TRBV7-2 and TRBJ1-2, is GAGVSQSPSNKVTEKGKDVELRCDPISGHTALYWYRQSLGQGLEFLIYFQGNSAPDKSGLPSDRFSAERTGGSVSTLTIQRTQQEDSAVYLCASSPPGRGRALHTFGSGTRLTVV.

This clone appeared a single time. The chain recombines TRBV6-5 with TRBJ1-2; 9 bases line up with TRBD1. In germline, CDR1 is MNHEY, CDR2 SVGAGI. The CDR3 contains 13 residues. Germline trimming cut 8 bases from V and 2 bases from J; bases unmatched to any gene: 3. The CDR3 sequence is CASRTGVNYGYTF. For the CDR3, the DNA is TGTGCCAGCCGGACAGGGGTCAACTATGGCTACACCTTC.

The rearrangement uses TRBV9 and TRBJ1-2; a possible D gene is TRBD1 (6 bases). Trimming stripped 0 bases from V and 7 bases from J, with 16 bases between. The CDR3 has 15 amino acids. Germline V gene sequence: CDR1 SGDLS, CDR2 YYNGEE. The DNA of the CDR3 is TGTGCCAGCAGCGTAGACGGCAGGGGCCGTGTTGGCTACACCTTC. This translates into CASSVDGRGRVGYTF.

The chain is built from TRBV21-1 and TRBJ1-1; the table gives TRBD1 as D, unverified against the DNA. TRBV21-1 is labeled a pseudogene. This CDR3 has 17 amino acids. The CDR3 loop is CASSNPGTGVVSTEAFF. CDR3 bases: TGTGCCAGCAGCAATCCCGGGACAGGGGTGGTGAGCACTGAAGCTTTCTTT.

DNA of the CDR3: TGTGCCATCAGCCCAATAGGAGGGACAGGGCGCGAAGCTTTCTTT. Amino acids: CAISPIGGTGREAFF. The chain carries TRBV10-3 and TRBJ1-1; TRBD1 matches 9 bases. There are 15 residues in the CDR3. Germline-derived CDR1 and CDR2 are ENHRY and SYGVKD. The V gene end was trimmed by 6 bases and the J gene end by 8 bases; junction bases not matched to a gene: 13.

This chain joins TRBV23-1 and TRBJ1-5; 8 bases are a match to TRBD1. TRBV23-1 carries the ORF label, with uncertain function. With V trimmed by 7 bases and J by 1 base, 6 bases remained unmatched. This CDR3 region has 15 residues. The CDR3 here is CASKGQGPSNQPQHF. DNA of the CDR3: TGCGCCAGCAAAGGACAGGGCCCCAGCAATCAGCCCCAGCATTTT.

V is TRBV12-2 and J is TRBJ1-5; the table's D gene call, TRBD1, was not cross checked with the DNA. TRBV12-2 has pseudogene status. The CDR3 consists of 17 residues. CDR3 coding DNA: TGTGCAAGTCGCTTAGCGCCAGGGGACATTAGCAATCAGCCCCAGCATTTT. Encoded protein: CASRLAPGDISNQPQHF.

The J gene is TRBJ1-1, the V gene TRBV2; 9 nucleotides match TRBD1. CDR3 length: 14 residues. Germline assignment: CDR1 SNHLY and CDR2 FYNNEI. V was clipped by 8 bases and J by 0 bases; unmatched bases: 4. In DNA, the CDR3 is TGTGCCAGCCAACAGGGGGCCATGAACACTGAAGCTTTCTTT. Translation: CASQQGAMNTEAFF.

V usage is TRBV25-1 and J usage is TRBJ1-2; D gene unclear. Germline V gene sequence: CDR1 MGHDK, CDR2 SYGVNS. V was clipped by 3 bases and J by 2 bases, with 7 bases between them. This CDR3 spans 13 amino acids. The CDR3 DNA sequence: TGTGCCAGCAGTGACAGGCTGAACTATGGCTACACCTTC. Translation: CASSDRLNYGYTF.

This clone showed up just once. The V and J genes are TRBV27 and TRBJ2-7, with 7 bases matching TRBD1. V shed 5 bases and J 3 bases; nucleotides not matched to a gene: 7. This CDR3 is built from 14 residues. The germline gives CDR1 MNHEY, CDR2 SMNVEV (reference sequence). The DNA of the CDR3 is TGTGCCAGCAGTGGCCGGACAGGAGACTACGAGCAGTACTTC. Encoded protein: CASSGRTGDYEQYF.

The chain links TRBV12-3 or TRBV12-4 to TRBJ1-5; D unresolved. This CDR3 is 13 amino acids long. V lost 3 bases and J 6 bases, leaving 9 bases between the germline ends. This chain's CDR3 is CASSLVFSQPQHF. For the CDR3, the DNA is TGTGCCAGCAGTTTGGTTTTCAGTCAGCCCCAGCATTTT.

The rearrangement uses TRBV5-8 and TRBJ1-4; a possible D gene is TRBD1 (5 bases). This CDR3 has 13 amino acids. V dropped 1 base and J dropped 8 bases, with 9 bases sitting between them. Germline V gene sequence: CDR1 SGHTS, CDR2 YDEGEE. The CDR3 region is CASSLRGREKLFF. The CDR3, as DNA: TGTGCCAGCAGCTTGAGGGGCCGAGAAAAACTGTTTTTT.

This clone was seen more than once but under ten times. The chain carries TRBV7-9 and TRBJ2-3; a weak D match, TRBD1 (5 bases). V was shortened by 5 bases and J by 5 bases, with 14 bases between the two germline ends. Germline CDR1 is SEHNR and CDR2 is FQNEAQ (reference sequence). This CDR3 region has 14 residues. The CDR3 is CASSPWGLGDTQYF. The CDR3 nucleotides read TGTGCCAGCAGCCCCTGGGGCTTGGGAGATACGCAGTATTTT.